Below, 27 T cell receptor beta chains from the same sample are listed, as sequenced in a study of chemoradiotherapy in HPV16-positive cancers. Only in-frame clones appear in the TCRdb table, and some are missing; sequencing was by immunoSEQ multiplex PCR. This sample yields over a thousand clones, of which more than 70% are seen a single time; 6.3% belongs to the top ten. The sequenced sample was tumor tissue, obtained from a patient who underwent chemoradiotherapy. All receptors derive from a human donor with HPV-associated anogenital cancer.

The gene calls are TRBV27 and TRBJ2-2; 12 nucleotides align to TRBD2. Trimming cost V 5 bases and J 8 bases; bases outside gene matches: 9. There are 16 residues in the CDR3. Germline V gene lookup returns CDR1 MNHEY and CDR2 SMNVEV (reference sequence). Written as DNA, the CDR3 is TGTGCCAGCAGTCGACTAGCGGGGGACCCAATGGGGGAGCTGTTTTTT. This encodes CASSRLAGDPMGELFF.

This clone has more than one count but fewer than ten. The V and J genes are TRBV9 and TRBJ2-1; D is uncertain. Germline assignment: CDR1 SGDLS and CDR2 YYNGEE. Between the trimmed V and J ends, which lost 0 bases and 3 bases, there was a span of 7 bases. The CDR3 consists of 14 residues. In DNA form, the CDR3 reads TGTGCCAGCAGCGTAGACACGGGCTACAATGAGCAGTTCTTC. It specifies CASSVDTGYNEQFF.

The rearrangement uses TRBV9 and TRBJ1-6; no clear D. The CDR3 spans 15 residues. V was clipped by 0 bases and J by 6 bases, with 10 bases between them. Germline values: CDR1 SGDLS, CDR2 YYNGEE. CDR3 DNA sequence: TGTGCCAGCAGCGTAGCCCCCGGACCTAATTCACCCCTCCACTTT. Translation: CASSVAPGPNSPLHF.

In DNA, the CDR3 is TGTGCCAGCAGCGCTGGAAGAGGGGAGACCCAGTACTTC. The encoded protein is CASSAGRGETQYF. The chain recombines TRBV13 with TRBJ2-5; possibly TRBD2 for D (5 bases). The CDR3 contains 13 residues. Looked up from germline, CDR1 is PRHDT and CDR2 is FYEKMQ (reference sequence). Trimming removed 5 bases from V and 5 bases from J, with 12 bases in between.

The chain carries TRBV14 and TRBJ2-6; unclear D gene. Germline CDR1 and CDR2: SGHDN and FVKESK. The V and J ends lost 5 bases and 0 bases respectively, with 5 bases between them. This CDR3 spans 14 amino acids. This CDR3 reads CASSESSGANVLTF. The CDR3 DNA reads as TGTGCCAGCAGCGAGAGCTCTGGGGCCAACGTCCTGACTTTC.

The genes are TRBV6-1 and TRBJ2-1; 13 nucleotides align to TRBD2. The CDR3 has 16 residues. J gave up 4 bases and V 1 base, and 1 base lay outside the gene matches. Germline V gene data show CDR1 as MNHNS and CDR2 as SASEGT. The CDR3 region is CASSEGLAGGYNEQFF. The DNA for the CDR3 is TGTGCCAGCAGTGAAGGACTAGCGGGGGGTTACAATGAGCAGTTCTTC.

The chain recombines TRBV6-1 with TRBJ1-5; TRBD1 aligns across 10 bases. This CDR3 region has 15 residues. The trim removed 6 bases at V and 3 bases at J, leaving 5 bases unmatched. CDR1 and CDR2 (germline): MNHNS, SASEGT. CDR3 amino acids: CASRADRGDNQPQHF. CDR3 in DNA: TGTGCCAGCAGGGCGGACAGGGGGGACAATCAGCCCCAGCATTTT.

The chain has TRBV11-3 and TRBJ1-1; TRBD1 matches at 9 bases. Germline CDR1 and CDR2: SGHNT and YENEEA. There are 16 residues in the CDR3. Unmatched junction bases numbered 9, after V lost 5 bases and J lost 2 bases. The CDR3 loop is CASSLGADRGNTEAFF. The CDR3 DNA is TGTGCCAGCAGCCTGGGGGCGGACAGGGGCAACACTGAAGCTTTCTTT.

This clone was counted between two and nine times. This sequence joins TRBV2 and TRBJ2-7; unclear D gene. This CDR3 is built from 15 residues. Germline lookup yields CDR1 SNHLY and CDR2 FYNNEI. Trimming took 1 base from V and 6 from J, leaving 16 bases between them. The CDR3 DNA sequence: TGTGCCAGCAGTGAAGGGGCGGTGGCGCCCGGCGAGCAGTACTTC. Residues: CASSEGAVAPGEQYF.

The CDR3 sequence is CASSQRLRQGGQETQYF. In DNA form, the CDR3 reads TGCGCCAGCAGCCAGCGCCTAAGACAGGGAGGGCAAGAGACCCAGTACTTC. This chain connects TRBV4-1 to TRBJ2-5, with D perhaps given as TRBD1 or TRBD2 (7 bases each). From germline, CDR1 is MGHRA and CDR2 YSYEKL. The CDR3 has 17 amino acids. The V end was cut by 3 bases, the J end by 2 bases, with 19 bases between.

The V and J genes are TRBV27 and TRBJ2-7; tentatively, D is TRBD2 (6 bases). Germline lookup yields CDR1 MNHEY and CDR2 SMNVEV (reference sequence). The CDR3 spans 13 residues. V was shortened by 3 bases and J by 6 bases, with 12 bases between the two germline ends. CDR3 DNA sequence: TGTGCCAGCAGTTTCACGGTCGGGGGCGAGCAGTACTTC. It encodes CASSFTVGGEQYF.

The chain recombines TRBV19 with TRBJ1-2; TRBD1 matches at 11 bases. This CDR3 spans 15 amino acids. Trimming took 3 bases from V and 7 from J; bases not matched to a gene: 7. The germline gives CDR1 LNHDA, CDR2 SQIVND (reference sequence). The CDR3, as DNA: TGTGCCAGTAGTATTCTCGGACAGGGGGCCGGTGGCTACACCTTC. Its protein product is CASSILGQGAGGYTF.

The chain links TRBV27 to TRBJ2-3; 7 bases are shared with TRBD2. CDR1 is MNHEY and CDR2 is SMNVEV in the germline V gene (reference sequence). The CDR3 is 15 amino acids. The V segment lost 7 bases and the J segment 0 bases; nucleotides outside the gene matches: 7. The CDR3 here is CASNLWEGSTDTQYF. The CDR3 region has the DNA TGTGCCAGCAACCTCTGGGAGGGGAGCACAGATACGCAGTATTTT.

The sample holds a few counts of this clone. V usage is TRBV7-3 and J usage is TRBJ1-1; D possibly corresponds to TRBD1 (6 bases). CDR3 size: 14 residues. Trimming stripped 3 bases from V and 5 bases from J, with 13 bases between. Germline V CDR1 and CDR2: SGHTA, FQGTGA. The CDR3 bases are TGTGCCAGCAGCTTCGGGGGCCCAAGTACTGAAGCTTTCTTT. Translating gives CASSFGGPSTEAFF.

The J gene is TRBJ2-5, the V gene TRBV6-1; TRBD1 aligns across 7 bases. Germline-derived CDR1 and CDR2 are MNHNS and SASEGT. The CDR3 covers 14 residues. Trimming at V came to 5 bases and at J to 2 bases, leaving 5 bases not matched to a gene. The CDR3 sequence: CASSMGQFQETQYF. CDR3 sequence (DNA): TGTGCCAGCAGTATGGGACAGTTTCAAGAGACCCAGTACTTC.

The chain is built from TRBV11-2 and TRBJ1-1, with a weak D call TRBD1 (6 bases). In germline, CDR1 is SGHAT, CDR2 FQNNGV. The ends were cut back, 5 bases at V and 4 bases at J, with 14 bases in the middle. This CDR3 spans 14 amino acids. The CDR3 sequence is CASSPGGPSTEAFF. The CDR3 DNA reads TGTGCCAGCAGCCCGGGGGGCCCGAGCACTGAAGCTTTCTTT.

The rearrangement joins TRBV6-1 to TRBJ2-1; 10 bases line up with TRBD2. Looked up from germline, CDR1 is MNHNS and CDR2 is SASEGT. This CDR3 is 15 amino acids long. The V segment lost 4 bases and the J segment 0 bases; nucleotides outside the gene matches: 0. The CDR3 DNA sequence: TGTGCCAGCAGTGCTAGCGGGAGCTCCTACAATGAGCAGTTCTTC. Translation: CASSASGSSYNEQFF.

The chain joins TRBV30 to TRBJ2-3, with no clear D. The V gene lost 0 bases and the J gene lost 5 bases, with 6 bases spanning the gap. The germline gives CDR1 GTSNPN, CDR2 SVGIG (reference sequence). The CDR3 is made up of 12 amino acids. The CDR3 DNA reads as TGTGCCTGGAGTGTACTCCTAGATACGCAGTATTTT. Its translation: CAWSVLLDTQYF. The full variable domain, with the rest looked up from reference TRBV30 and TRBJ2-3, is SQTIHQWPATLVQPVGSPLSLECTVEGTSNPNLYWYRQAAGRGLQLLFYSVGIGQISSEVPQNLSASRPQDRQFILSSKKLLLSDSGFYLCAWSVLLDTQYFGPGTRLTVL.

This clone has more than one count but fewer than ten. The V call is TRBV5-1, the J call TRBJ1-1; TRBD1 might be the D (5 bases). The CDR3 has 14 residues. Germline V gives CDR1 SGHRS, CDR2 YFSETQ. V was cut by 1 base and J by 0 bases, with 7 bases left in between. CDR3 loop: CASSLSGVNTEAFF. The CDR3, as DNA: TGCGCCAGCAGCTTGTCGGGGGTGAACACTGAAGCTTTCTTT. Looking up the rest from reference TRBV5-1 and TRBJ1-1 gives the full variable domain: KAGVTQTPRYLIKTRGQQVTLSCSPISGHRSVSWYQQTPGQGLQFLFEYFSETQRNKGNFPGRFSGRQFSNSRSEMNVSTLELGDSALYLCASSLSGVNTEAFFGQGTRLTVV.

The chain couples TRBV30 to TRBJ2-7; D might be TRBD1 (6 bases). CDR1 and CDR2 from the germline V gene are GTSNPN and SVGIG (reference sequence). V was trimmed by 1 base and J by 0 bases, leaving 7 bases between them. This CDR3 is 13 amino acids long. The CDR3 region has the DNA TGTGCCTGGAGTGGACAGGACTCCTACGAGCAGTACTTC. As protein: CAWSGQDSYEQYF.

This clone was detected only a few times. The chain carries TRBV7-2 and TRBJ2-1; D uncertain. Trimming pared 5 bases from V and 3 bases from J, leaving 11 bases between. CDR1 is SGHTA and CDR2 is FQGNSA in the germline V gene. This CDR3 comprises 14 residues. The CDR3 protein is CASSTYLNYNEQFF. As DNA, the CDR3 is TGTGCCAGCAGCACATACCTAAACTACAATGAGCAGTTCTTC.

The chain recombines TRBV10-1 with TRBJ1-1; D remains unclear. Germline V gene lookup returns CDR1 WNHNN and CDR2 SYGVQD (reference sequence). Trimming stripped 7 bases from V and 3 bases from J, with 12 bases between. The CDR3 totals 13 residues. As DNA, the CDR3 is TGCGCCAGCACCCGGTCCGGGGACACTGAAGCTTTCTTT. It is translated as CASTRSGDTEAFF.

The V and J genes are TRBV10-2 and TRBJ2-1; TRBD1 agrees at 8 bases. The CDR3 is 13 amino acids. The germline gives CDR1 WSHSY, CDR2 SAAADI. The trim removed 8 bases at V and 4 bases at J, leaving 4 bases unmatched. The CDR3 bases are TGCGCCAGCGCACAGGGGGATTACAATGAGCAGTTCTTC. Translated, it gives CASAQGDYNEQFF.

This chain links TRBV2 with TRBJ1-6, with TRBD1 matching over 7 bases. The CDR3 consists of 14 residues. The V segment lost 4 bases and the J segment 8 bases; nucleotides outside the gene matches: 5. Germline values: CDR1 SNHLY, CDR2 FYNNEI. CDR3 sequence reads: CASSGQGGHSPLHF. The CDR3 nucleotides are TGTGCCAGCAGTGGACAGGGAGGTCATTCACCCCTCCACTTT. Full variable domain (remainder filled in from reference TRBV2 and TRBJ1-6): EPEVTQTPSHQVTQMGQEVILRCVPISNHLYFYWYRQILGQKVEFLVSFYNNEISEKSEIFDDQFSVERPDGSNFTLKIRSTKLEDSAMYFCASSGQGGHSPLHFGNGTRLTVT.

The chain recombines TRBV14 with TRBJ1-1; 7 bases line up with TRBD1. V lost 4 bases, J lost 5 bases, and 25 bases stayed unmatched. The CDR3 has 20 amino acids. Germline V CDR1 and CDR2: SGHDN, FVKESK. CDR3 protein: CASSLWLPRTGAPEMTEAFF. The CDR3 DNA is TGTGCCAGCAGCCTCTGGCTTCCACGTACAGGGGCCCCAGAGATGACTGAAGCTTTCTTT.

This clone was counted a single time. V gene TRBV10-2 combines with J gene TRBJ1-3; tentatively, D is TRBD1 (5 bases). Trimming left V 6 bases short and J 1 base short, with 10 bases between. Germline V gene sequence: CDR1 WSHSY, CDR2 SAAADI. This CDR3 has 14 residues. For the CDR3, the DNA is TGCGCCAGCAGAAGGACACAATCTGGAAACACCATATATTTT. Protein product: CASRRTQSGNTIYF.

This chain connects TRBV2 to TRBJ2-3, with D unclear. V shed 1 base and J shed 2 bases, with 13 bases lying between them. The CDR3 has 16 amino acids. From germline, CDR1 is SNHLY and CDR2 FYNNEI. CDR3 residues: CASSEDLGFSTDTQYF. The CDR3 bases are TGTGCCAGCAGTGAAGATCTCGGCTTCTCCACAGATACGCAGTATTTT. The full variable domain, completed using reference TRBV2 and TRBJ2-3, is EPEVTQTPSHQVTQMGQEVILRCVPISNHLYFYWYRQILGQKVEFLVSFYNNEISEKSEIFDDQFSVERPDGSNFTLKIRSTKLEDSAMYFCASSEDLGFSTDTQYFGPGTRLTVL.